This paragraph covers one TCR beta chain sequence. Its antigen remains unknown. One end of the junction is discordant with germline, which a read error may explain. This sample is part of a study of molecular identifiers for immune sequencing clone quantification. Overall study findings and caveats: Among effectors, clones above 20 RNA copies held over 97% of molecules; among naive cells, under 1%. Sizes of clones that are highly expanded could be underestimated (if identical TCR molecules share a barcode).

Naive CD8 libraries used about 17,000 to 1,000,000 sorted cells and 10%, 30% or 50% RNA. Naive CD8 T cells were sorted, and the gate applied was CD8+CD4-CCR7+CD45RA+. From the PCR reads, TCRdb called clonotypes with MiXCR, one entry per CDR3 protein. Of about 640,000 distinct CDR3 sequences listed, nearly 20% are singletons. CDR3 length: 15 amino acids. Germline-derived CDR1 and CDR2 are SQVTM and ANQGSEA. The rearrangement joins TRBV29-1 to TRBJ2-1; 7 bases agree with TRBD2. The sequence was obtained from a human donor in good health. Some libraries in this study had Jurkat cell RNA spiked in. Sequenced: naive CD8+ T cells from blood, with Jurkat cell RNA spiked in. As to subset: FACS-sorted CD8+CD4-CCR7+CD45RA+ naive T cells. CDR3 DNA: TGCAGCGTTGAAGACCCAGCGGGGTACTACGATGAGCAGTTCTTC. Its protein product is CSVEDPAGYYDEQFF.